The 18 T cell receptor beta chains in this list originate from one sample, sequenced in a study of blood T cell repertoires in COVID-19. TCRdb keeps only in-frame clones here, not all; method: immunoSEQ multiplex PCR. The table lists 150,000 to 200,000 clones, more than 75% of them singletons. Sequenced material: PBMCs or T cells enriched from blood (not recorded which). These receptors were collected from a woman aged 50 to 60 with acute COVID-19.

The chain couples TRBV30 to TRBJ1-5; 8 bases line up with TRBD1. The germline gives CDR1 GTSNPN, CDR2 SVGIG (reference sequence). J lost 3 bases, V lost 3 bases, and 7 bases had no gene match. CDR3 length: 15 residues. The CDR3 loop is CAWSRQGTLNQPQHF. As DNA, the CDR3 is TGTGCCTGGAGCAGACAGGGGACCCTCAATCAGCCCCAGCATTTT.

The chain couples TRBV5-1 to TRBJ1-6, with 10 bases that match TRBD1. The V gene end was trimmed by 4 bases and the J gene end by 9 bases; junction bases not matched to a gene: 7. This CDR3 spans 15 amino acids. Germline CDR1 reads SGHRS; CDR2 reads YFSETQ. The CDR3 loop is CASSTGTGDFSPLHF. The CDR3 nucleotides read TGCGCCAGCAGCACCGGGACAGGGGATTTTTCACCCCTCCACTTT.

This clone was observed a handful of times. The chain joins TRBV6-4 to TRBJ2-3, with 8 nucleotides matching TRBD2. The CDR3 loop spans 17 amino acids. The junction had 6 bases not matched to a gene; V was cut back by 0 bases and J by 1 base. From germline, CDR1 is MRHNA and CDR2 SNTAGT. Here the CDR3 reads CASSDSVGGAGTDTQYF. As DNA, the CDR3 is TGTGCCAGCAGTGACTCAGTCGGGGGGGCCGGCACAGATACGCAGTATTTT.

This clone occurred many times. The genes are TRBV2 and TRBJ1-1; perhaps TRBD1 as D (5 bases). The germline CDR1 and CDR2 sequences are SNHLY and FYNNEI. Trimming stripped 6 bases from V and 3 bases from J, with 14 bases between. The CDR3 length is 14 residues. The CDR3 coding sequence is TGTGCCAGCAGATGGACCATAGGGGACACTGAAGCTTTCTTT. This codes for CASRWTIGDTEAFF. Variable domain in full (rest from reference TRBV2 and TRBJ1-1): EPEVTQTPSHQVTQMGQEVILRCVPISNHLYFYWYRQILGQKVEFLVSFYNNEISEKSEIFDDQFSVERPDGSNFTLKIRSTKLEDSAMYFCASRWTIGDTEAFFGQGTRLTVV.

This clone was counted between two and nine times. The CDR3 DNA is TGTGCCAGCAGCTTAGCGTCCGGGCGGGGGGGCAACAATGAGCAGTTCTTC. Protein sequence: CASSLASGRGGNNEQFF. V is TRBV7-2 and J is TRBJ2-1; TRBD2 aligns across 9 bases. This CDR3 has 17 residues. Germline-derived CDR1 and CDR2 are SGHTA and FQGNSA. J gave up 5 bases and V 0 bases, and 8 bases lay outside the gene matches. The full variable domain, with the rest looked up from reference TRBV7-2 and TRBJ2-1, is GAGVSQSPSNKVTEKGKDVELRCDPISGHTALYWYRQSLGQGLEFLIYFQGNSAPDKSGLPSDRFSAERTGGSVSTLTIQRTQQEDSAVYLCASSLASGRGGNNEQFFGPGTRLTVL.

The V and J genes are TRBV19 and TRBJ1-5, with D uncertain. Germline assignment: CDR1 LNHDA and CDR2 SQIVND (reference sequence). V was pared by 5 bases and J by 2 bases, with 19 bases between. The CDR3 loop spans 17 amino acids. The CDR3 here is CASSGIARTEGNQPQHF. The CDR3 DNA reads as TGTGCCAGTAGTGGAATAGCCAGAACCGAGGGCAATCAGCCCCAGCATTTT. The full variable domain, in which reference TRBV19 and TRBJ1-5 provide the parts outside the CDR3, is DGGITQSPKYLFRKEGQNVTLSCEQNLNHDAMYWYRQDPGQGLRLIYYSQIVNDFQKGDIAEGYSVSREKKESFPLTVTSAQKNPTAFYLCASSGIARTEGNQPQHFGDGTRLSIL.

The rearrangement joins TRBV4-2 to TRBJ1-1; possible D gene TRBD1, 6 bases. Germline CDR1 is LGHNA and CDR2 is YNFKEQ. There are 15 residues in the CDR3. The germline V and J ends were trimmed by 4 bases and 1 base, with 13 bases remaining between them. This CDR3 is CASSLQGPPNTEAFF. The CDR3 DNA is TGTGCCAGCAGCCTCCAGGGGCCCCCGAACACTGAAGCTTTCTTT.

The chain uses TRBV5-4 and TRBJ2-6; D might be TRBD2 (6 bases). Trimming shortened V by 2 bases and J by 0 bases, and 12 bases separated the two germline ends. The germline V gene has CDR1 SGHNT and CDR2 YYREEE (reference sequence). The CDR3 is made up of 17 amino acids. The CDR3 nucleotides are TGTGCCAGCAGCTTAGGCGGGATCTCCTCTGGGGCCAACGTCCTGACTTTC. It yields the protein CASSLGGISSGANVLTF.

The CDR3 DNA is TGTGCCAGCAGCCAAGATTGGGGGACAGGGGAGGTTGGGGCCAACGTCCTGACTTTC. Amino acids: CASSQDWGTGEVGANVLTF. This chain uses TRBV3-1 (or the pseudogene TRBV3-2) with TRBJ2-6; TRBD1 aligns across 10 bases. Germline trimming cut 0 bases from V and 3 bases from J; bases unmatched to any gene: 8. The CDR3 length is 19 residues. Per germline, CDR1 LGHDT and CDR2 YNNKEL (reference sequence).

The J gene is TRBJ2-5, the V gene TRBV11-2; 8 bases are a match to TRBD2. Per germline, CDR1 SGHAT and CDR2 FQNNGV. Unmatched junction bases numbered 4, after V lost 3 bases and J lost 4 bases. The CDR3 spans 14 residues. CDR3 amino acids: CASSLRLAGETQYF. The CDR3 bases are TGTGCCAGCAGCTTGAGGCTAGCGGGAGAGACCCAGTACTTC.

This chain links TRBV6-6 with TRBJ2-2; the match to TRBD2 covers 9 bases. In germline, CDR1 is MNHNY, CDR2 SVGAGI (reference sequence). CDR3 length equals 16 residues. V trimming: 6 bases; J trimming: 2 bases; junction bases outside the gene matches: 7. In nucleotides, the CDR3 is TGTGCCAGCAGAAACGGACTAGCGATAAACACCGGGGAGCTGTTTTTT. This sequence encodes CASRNGLAINTGELFF.

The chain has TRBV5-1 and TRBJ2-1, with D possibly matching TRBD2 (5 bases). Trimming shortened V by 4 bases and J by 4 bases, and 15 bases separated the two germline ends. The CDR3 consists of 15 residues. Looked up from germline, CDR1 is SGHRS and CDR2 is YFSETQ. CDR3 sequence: CASSQHTGGYNEQFF. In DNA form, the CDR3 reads TGCGCCAGCAGCCAACATACTGGAGGTTACAATGAGCAGTTCTTC.

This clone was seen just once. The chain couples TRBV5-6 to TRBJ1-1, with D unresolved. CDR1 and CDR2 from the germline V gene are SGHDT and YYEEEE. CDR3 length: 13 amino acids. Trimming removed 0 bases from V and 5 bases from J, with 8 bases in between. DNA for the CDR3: TGTGCCAGCAGCTTGGGACTCCCGACTGAAGCTTTCTTT. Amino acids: CASSLGLPTEAFF.

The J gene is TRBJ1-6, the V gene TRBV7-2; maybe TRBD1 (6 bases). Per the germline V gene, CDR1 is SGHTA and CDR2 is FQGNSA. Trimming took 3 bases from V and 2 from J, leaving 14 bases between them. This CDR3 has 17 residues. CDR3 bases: TGTGCCAGCAGCTTCGTGCAGGGGATGGCCTATAATTCACCCCTCCACTTT. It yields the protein CASSFVQGMAYNSPLHF.

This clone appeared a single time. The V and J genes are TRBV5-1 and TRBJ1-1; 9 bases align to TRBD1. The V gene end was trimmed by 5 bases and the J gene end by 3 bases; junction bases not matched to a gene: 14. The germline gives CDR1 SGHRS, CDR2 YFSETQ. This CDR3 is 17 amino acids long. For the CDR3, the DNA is TGCGCCAGCAGATCACCGGGACAGGGAGGATCAGACACTGAAGCTTTCTTT. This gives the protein CASRSPGQGGSDTEAFF.

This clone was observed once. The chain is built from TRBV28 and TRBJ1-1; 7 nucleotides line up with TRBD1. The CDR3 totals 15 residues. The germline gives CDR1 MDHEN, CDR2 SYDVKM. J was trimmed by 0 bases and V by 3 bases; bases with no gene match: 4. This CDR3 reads CASSLLDRMNTEAFF. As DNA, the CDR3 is TGTGCCAGCAGTTTGTTGGACAGGATGAACACTGAAGCTTTCTTT.

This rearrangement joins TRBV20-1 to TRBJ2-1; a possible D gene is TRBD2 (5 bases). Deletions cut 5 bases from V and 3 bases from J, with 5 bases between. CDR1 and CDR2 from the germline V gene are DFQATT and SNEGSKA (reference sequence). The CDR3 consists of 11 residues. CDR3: CSARDYNEQFF. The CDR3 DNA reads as TGCAGTGCTCGGGACTACAATGAGCAGTTCTTC.

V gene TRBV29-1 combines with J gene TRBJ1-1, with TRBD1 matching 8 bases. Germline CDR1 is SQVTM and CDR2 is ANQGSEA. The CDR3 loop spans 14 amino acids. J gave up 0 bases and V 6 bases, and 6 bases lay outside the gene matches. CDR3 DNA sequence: TGCAGCGTCTCTATGGGACAGGTGAACACTGAAGCTTTCTTT. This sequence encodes CSVSMGQVNTEAFF.